The T cell receptor (beta chain) under discussion was sequenced for a study of OX40 agonist ivuxolimab in advanced cancers. TCRdb's table, derived via immunoSEQ multiplex PCR, lists solely in-frame clones and lacks some. This sample carries about 83,000 clones, roughly nine tenths of them seen once, and the ten largest clones take about 7.6%. V gave up 4 bases and J gave up 9 bases; unmatched junction bases: 15. Germline CDR1 and CDR2: SGHNT and YENEEA. CDR3 length: 16 residues. The chain has TRBV11-3 and TRBJ2-3; 8 bases map to TRBD2. The source was CD4+ or CD8+ T cells sorted from blood, collected in a trial of the OX40 agonist ivuxolimab. The receptor was derived from an adult with an advanced solid tumor such as melanoma, head and neck, liver or kidney cancer. CDR3 loop: CASSYPWGREGPTQYF. Written as DNA, the CDR3 is TGTGCCAGCAGCTACCCGTGGGGTCGGGAGGGCCCAACGCAGTATTTT.